This T cell receptor (beta chain) appears in the sequencing data of a study of T cells in Graves' hyperthyroidism and ophthalmopathy. Regions amplified from RNA transcripts were the TCR beta CDR3 regions. A set of HTBI primers served as the primers for a first-round RT-PCR of the TCR CDR3. Using its own MiXCR run on the multiplex PCR reads, TCRdb lists one record per CDR3 protein. The profile shows some 550,000 distinct CDR3 sequences, more than 15% of them singletons. This clonotype was picked up many times. Patients affected by ophthalmopathy presented a Clinical Activity Score of at least 3, a NOSPECS grade of at least 4, and disease duration below 3 months. Investigators excluded patients with uncontrolled infection, other autoimmune disease, pregnancy or lactation. The authors took PBMCs from roughly 10 ml fresh peripheral blood. Sequencing was done on a sample of blood. The clonotype originates from a middle-aged woman with Graves' ophthalmopathy.

The CDR3 region is CASSRLAGGHEQFF. In DNA form, the CDR3 reads TGTGCCAGCAGTAGACTAGCGGGAGGGCATGAGCAGTTCTTC. The V gene is TRBV27, the J gene TRBJ2-1; 14 positions agree with TRBD2. V was clipped by 5 bases and J by 8 bases; unmatched bases: 2. CDR3 size: 14 residues. Germline V CDR1 and CDR2: MNHEY, SMNVEV (reference sequence).